Below, 30 T cell receptor beta chains from the same sample are listed, as sequenced in a study of OX40 agonist ivuxolimab in advanced cancers. TCRdb keeps only in-frame clones here, not all; method: immunoSEQ multiplex PCR. Seen here are roughly 70,000 clones, roughly 80% observed once, and the top ten hold 6.7%. Sequencing was performed on CD4+ or CD8+ T cells sorted from blood, taken in a trial of the OX40 agonist ivuxolimab. The receptors shown here come from an adult with an advanced solid tumor such as melanoma, head and neck, liver or kidney cancer.

The gene calls are TRBV28 and TRBJ1-5, with D hard to call. CDR1 is MDHEN, CDR2 SYDVKM, per germline. With 8 bases removed from V and 4 bases from J, the gap between germline ends came to 12 bases. CDR3 length: 13 amino acids. This chain's CDR3 is CASGTNSNQPQHF. Here the CDR3 DNA reads TGTGCCAGCGGAACAAACTCGAATCAGCCCCAGCATTTT.

This chain links TRBV7-9 with TRBJ1-1; D gene uncertain. Between the trimmed V and J ends, which lost 2 bases and 1 base, there was a span of 8 bases. This CDR3 is 14 amino acids long. The germline V gene encodes CDR1 SEHNR and CDR2 FQNEAQ (reference sequence). The CDR3 region is CASSLMTGNTEAFF. The CDR3 DNA is TGTGCCAGCAGCTTAATGACGGGGAACACTGAAGCTTTCTTT.

Points on this clone: At one end the junction does not follow the germline gene, possibly because of a read error. This CDR3 is also generated by other DNA sequences in the sample. The gene calls are TRBV30 and TRBJ2-7; D possibly corresponds to TRBD1 (5 bases). Germline CDR1 reads GTSNPN; CDR2 reads SVGIG (reference sequence). This CDR3 is 16 amino acids long. CDR3 sequence reads: CAWSALRQGGFHEQYF. In nucleotides, the CDR3 is TGTGCTTGGAGTGCCCTACGCCAGGGTGGGTTCCACGAGCAGTACTTC.

This clone was seen only a few times. CDR3 amino acids: CASSPWSGGQETQYF. CDR3 DNA sequence: TGTGCCAGCAGCCCCTGGAGCGGGGGCCAAGAGACCCAGTACTTC. This chain uses TRBV7-3 with TRBJ2-5, with TRBD2 identical over 8 bases. The germline V gene encodes CDR1 SGHTA and CDR2 FQGTGA. The ends lost 5 bases at V and 1 base at J; junction bases unmatched: 6. CDR3 length equals 15 residues. The full variable domain, with the rest looked up from reference TRBV7-3 and TRBJ2-5, is GAGVSQTPSNKVTEKGKYVELRCDPISGHTALYWYRQSLGQGPEFLIYFQGTGAADDSGLPNDRFFAVRPEGSVSTLKIQRTERGDSAVYLCASSPWSGGQETQYFGPGTRLLVL.

The V gene is TRBV7-8, the J gene TRBJ2-5, with TRBD1 matching 9 bases. The germline gives CDR1 SGHVS, CDR2 FQNEAQ. The CDR3 extends over 14 amino acids. V shed 3 bases, J shed 5 bases, and the junction held 4 bases outside the gene matches. CDR3 bases: TGTGCCAGCAGCTTCACAGGGGGCGGGGAGACCCAGTACTTC. The encoded protein is CASSFTGGGETQYF. Looking up the rest from reference TRBV7-8 and TRBJ2-5 gives the full variable domain: GAGVSQSPRYKVAKRGQDVALRCDPISGHVSLFWYQQALGQGPEFLTYFQNEAQLDKSGLPSDRFFAERPEGSVSTLKIQRTQQEDSAVYLCASSFTGGGETQYFGPGTRLLVL.

In its sample, this clone was seen many times. The gene calls are TRBV14 and TRBJ2-1, with 10 bases matching TRBD2. Germline V gene data show CDR1 as SGHDN and CDR2 as FVKESK. The CDR3 sequence is 16 residues long. V dropped 1 base and J dropped 8; count of bases not matched to a gene: 8. The CDR3 DNA is TGTGCCAGCAGCCAAGTTCTAGCGGGAGCGGTCCATGAGCAGTTCTTC. This gives the protein CASSQVLAGAVHEQFF.

V and J are TRBV30 and TRBJ2-3; D gene uncertain. Germline CDR1 is GTSNPN and CDR2 is SVGIG (reference sequence). The V end was cut by 3 bases, the J end by 2 bases, with 12 bases between. CDR3 length equals 14 residues. CDR3 coding DNA: TGTGCCTGGAGGAAGGGCGGTACCACAGATACGCAGTATTTT. Translated, it gives CAWRKGGTTDTQYF.

The rearrangement links TRBV19 to TRBJ2-1, with a possible D match to TRBD1 (5 bases). Germline V gives CDR1 LNHDA, CDR2 SQIVND (reference sequence). The V end was cut by 3 bases, the J end by 1 base, with 16 bases between. The length of the CDR3 is 17 residues. This chain's CDR3 is CASSMSRAGASYNEQFF. CDR3 nucleotides: TGTGCCAGTAGTATGTCCAGGGCAGGTGCATCCTACAATGAGCAGTTCTTC.

The chain has TRBV5-4 and TRBJ2-7, with D maybe TRBD1 (6 bases). The CDR3 has 12 amino acids. V was pared by 4 bases and J by 4 bases, with 9 bases between. CDR1 and CDR2 from the germline V gene are SGHNT and YYREEE (reference sequence). CDR3 sequence: CASSRDRYEQYF. The CDR3 DNA reads TGTGCCAGCAGCCGAGACAGGTACGAGCAGTACTTC.

The chain has TRBV7-9 and TRBJ2-3; TRBD2 aligns across 12 bases. This CDR3 contains 15 residues. V shed 5 bases and J 4 bases; nucleotides not matched to a gene: 4. In germline, CDR1 is SEHNR, CDR2 FQNEAQ (reference sequence). CDR3 residues: CASSRLAGEADTQYF. In DNA, the CDR3 is TGTGCCAGCAGCAGACTAGCGGGAGAGGCAGATACGCAGTATTTT.

The V call is TRBV4-1, the J call TRBJ1-5; D gene unclear. V was trimmed by 2 bases and J by 3 bases, leaving 5 bases between them. Germline V lookup: CDR1 MGHRA, CDR2 YSYEKL. This CDR3 is built from 13 residues. This chain's CDR3 is CASSQLVNQPQHF. The CDR3 DNA reads TGCGCCAGCAGCCAACTCGTCAATCAGCCCCAGCATTTT.

This clone was seen a single time. The chain links TRBV28 to TRBJ2-5; 7 nucleotides line up with TRBD1. The germline V gene has CDR1 MDHEN and CDR2 SYDVKM. There are 15 residues in the CDR3. The ends lost 5 bases at V and 2 bases at J; junction bases unmatched: 8. CDR3 protein: CASSTWDRAQETQYF. The CDR3 DNA reads as TGTGCCAGCAGTACCTGGGACAGAGCACAAGAGACCCAGTACTTC. Combining the CDR3 with reference TRBV28 and TRBJ2-5 gives the whole variable domain DVKVTQSSRYLVKRTGEKVFLECVQDMDHENMFWYRQDPGLGLRLIYFSYDVKMKEKGDIPEGYSVSREKKERFSLILESASTNQTSMYLCASSTWDRAQETQYFGPGTRLLVL.

The V and J genes are TRBV4-1 and TRBJ2-2, with 9 bases that match TRBD2. CDR3 length: 15 residues. In germline, CDR1 is MGHRA, CDR2 YSYEKL. With 6 bases clipped from V and 6 bases from J, the junction kept 8 bases outside the gene matches. The CDR3 DNA reads as TGCGCCAGCAGGGGACTAGCCCCTTCAGCCGGGGAGCTGTTTTTT. This encodes CASRGLAPSAGELFF.

The chain is built from TRBV7-6 and TRBJ2-5, with TRBD1 identical over 10 bases. The CDR3 has 15 residues. Germline trimming cut 8 bases from V and 0 bases from J; bases unmatched to any gene: 6. In germline, CDR1 is SGHVS, CDR2 FNYEAQ. The DNA for the CDR3 is TGTGCCAGCGGGGTGGGACAGGGGAACCAAGAGACCCAGTACTTC. As protein: CASGVGQGNQETQYF.

The chain has TRBV5-1 and TRBJ1-6; D possibly corresponds to TRBD1 (6 bases). This CDR3 is built from 14 residues. Between the trimmed V and J ends, which lost 3 bases and 6 bases, there was a span of 10 bases. CDR1 SGHRS and CDR2 YFSETQ come from the germline V gene. CDR3 DNA: TGCGCCAGCAGCTCGGGACAAACTAATTCACCCCTCCACTTT. It is translated as CASSSGQTNSPLHF.

The chain has TRBV5-4 and TRBJ1-1; tentatively, D is TRBD1 (6 bases). This CDR3 is 14 amino acids long. The germline gives CDR1 SGHNT, CDR2 YYREEE (reference sequence). Trimming shortened V by 5 bases and J by 10 bases, and 21 bases separated the two germline ends. The CDR3 sequence is CASRDWAVQGRAFF. The CDR3 coding sequence is TGTGCCAGCAGGGATTGGGCAGTCCAGGGGAGAGCTTTCTTT.

This chain joins TRBV18 and TRBJ2-2; D is undetermined. CDR1 and CDR2 from the germline V gene are KGHSH and LQKENI. Trimming pared 0 bases from V and 2 bases from J, leaving 1 base between. The CDR3 contains 13 residues. The CDR3 loop is CASSPPNTGELFF. As DNA, the CDR3 is TGTGCCAGCTCACCACCCAACACCGGGGAGCTGTTTTTT.

The chain joins TRBV5-1 to TRBJ2-1; 11 positions agree with TRBD1. V shed 0 bases, J shed 2 bases, and the junction held 1 base outside the gene matches. Germline loops: CDR1 SGHRS, CDR2 YFSETQ. The CDR3 runs 16 residues. The CDR3 DNA follows: TGCGCCAGCAGCTTGGGGACAGGGGGCGCCTACAATGAGCAGTTCTTC. Protein: CASSLGTGGAYNEQFF.

J is TRBJ1-1 and V is TRBV4-1, with D unclear. CDR3 length equals 15 residues. V dropped 4 bases and J dropped 1 base, with 13 bases sitting between them. CDR1 MGHRA and CDR2 YSYEKL come from the germline V gene. DNA of the CDR3: TGCGCCAGCAGCCCTATGACAAGTTCGAACACTGAAGCTTTCTTT. It codes for CASSPMTSSNTEAFF.

V and J are TRBV28 and TRBJ1-1, with 7 bases aligning to TRBD1. Germline V lookup: CDR1 MDHEN, CDR2 SYDVKM. The CDR3 is 15 amino acids. Trimming took 7 bases from V and 3 from J; bases not matched to a gene: 11. The chain's CDR3 is CASTLGGSLYTEAFF. The DNA of the CDR3 is TGTGCCAGCACTCTAGGGGGCAGCTTGTACACTGAAGCTTTCTTT. The whole variable domain, remainder taken from reference TRBV28 and TRBJ1-1, is DVKVTQSSRYLVKRTGEKVFLECVQDMDHENMFWYRQDPGLGLRLIYFSYDVKMKEKGDIPEGYSVSREKKERFSLILESASTNQTSMYLCASTLGGSLYTEAFFGQGTRLTVV.

This sequence joins TRBV9 and TRBJ2-1; D not resolved. This CDR3 is 17 amino acids long. V was cut by 5 bases and J by 7 bases, with 25 bases left in between. The germline V gene encodes CDR1 SGDLS and CDR2 YYNGEE. CDR3 in amino acids: CASSRSFEAVGLNEQFF. The CDR3 bases are TGTGCCAGCAGTAGGAGTTTTGAGGCAGTAGGATTAAATGAGCAGTTCTTC. Supplemented by reference TRBV9 and TRBJ2-1, the full variable domain reads DSGVTQTPKHLITATGQRVTLRCSPRSGDLSVYWYQQSLDQGLQFLIQYYNGEERAKGNILERFSAQQFPDLHSELNLSSLELGDSALYFCASSRSFEAVGLNEQFFGPGTRLTVL.

The chain employs TRBV7-3 and TRBJ2-2; 9 bases are shared with TRBD2. CDR3 length: 17 residues. CDR1 and CDR2 (germline): SGHTA, FQGTGA. V dropped 1 base and J dropped 4; count of bases not matched to a gene: 7. The CDR3 sequence: CASSLNGGRAGTGELFF. Written as DNA, the CDR3 is TGTGCCAGCAGCTTAAATGGCGGGAGGGCCGGCACCGGGGAGCTGTTTTTT.

A few counts support this clone. The chain is built from TRBV2 and TRBJ1-6; D is unresolved. V was cut by 6 bases and J by 6 bases, with 9 bases left in between. This CDR3 has 13 amino acids. Germline V gene sequence: CDR1 SNHLY, CDR2 FYNNEI. In DNA, the CDR3 is TGTGCCAGCAGGACCCCCCTTAATTCACCCCTCCACTTT. Residues: CASRTPLNSPLHF.

This clone was seen just once. The rearrangement links TRBV6-5 to TRBJ1-1, with 7 nucleotides matching TRBD1. V lost 0 bases to trimming and J lost 7 bases; unmatched junction nucleotides: 5. Germline V lookup: CDR1 MNHEY, CDR2 SVGAGI. This CDR3 has 14 residues. The CDR3 spells CASSYSAGGDEAFF. The DNA of the CDR3 is TGTGCCAGCAGTTACTCTGCAGGGGGTGATGAAGCTTTCTTT.

The V gene is TRBV7-3, the J gene TRBJ2-3; TRBD2 is a possible D gene (6 bases). The CDR3 spans 15 residues. The germline V gene has CDR1 SGHTA and CDR2 FQGTGA. V was clipped by 5 bases and J by 1 base, with 13 bases between them. The CDR3 region has the DNA TGTGCCAGCAGCGCCGGGGGTTACGGCACAGATACGCAGTATTTT. Translating it yields CASSAGGYGTDTQYF.

The genes are TRBV30 and TRBJ1-2; D unclear. CDR3 length: 15 amino acids. V was shortened by 2 bases and J by 2 bases, with 15 bases between the two germline ends. Germline CDR1 is GTSNPN and CDR2 is SVGIG (reference sequence). The CDR3 coding sequence is TGTGCCTGGAGTCTCTACTCCGACGGGAACTATGGCTACACCTTC. This encodes CAWSLYSDGNYGYTF. Looking up the rest from reference TRBV30 and TRBJ1-2 gives the full variable domain: SQTIHQWPATLVQPVGSPLSLECTVEGTSNPNLYWYRQAAGRGLQLLFYSVGIGQISSEVPQNLSASRPQDRQFILSSKKLLLSDSGFYLCAWSLYSDGNYGYTFGSGTRLTVV.

A remark on this clone: Other DNA sequences in the same sample also yield this CDR3. The chain combines TRBV5-1 with TRBJ1-5, with a weak D call TRBD1 (6 bases). The germline V and J ends were trimmed by 0 bases and 2 bases, with 9 bases remaining between them. Germline values: CDR1 SGHRS, CDR2 YFSETQ. This CDR3 spans 15 amino acids. CDR3 bases: TGCGCCAGCAGCTTGGCTCCAGGGGGCAATCAGCCCCAGCATTTT. As protein: CASSLAPGGNQPQHF.

The chain links TRBV7-2 to TRBJ2-3; TRBD2 matches 12 bases. V shed 5 bases, J shed 2 bases, and the junction held 8 bases outside the gene matches. The CDR3 is made up of 17 amino acids. The germline V gene has CDR1 SGHTA and CDR2 FQGNSA. The CDR3 region has the DNA TGTGCCAGCAGCCCCCGGGCTAGCGGGGGGGCCACAGATACGCAGTATTTT. This gives the protein CASSPRASGGATDTQYF.

The rearrangement joins TRBV27 to TRBJ1-1; D possibly corresponds to TRBD1 (5 bases). CDR1 MNHEY and CDR2 SMNVEV come from the germline V gene (reference sequence). The V and J ends lost 2 bases and 4 bases respectively, with 14 bases between them. The CDR3 has 15 amino acids. CDR3 DNA sequence: TGTGCCAGCAGTTTAATCGGGACCCCGAGCACTGAAGCTTTCTTT. It translates to CASSLIGTPSTEAFF.

The V call is TRBV28, the J call TRBJ2-3, with 10 bases fitting TRBD2. From germline, CDR1 is MDHEN and CDR2 SYDVKM. The V gene end was trimmed by 5 bases and the J gene end by 6 bases; junction bases not matched to a gene: 8. This CDR3 comprises 15 residues. CDR3 sequence reads: CASSTSGALGDTQYF. The CDR3 bases are TGTGCCAGCAGTACTAGCGGGGCCCTGGGGGATACGCAGTATTTT.